These 26 T cell receptor beta chains share one sample of origin, sequenced in a study of T cells in narcolepsy. The method was immunoSEQ multiplex PCR; TCRdb's version includes in-frame clones alone and lacks a portion of them. The table has roughly 16,000 clones, less than 90% seen once. Sequenced sample: memory (CD45RA-) CD4+ T cells from blood. The receptors come from a human donor in good health.

The V call is TRBV5-1, the J call TRBJ2-2, with D possibly TRBD2 on 6 matching bases. The germline CDR1 and CDR2 sequences are SGHRS and YFSETQ. V was trimmed by 4 bases and J by 4 bases, leaving 11 bases between them. The CDR3 extends over 14 amino acids. The CDR3 DNA is TGCGCCAGCAGCGAGCGGGTGGGCACCGGGGAGCTGTTTTTT. This encodes CASSERVGTGELFF.

The chain couples TRBV30 to TRBJ1-2; D is perhaps TRBD1 (5 bases). V was clipped by 1 base and J by 8 bases, with 8 bases between them. The CDR3 sequence is 11 residues long. Germline CDR1 and CDR2: GTSNPN and SVGIG (reference sequence). CDR3 amino acids: CAWSGGLGYTF. The CDR3 nucleotides are TGTGCCTGGAGTGGGGGGTTAGGCTACACCTTC. Full variable domain (rest looked up from reference TRBV30 and TRBJ1-2): SQTIHQWPATLVQPVGSPLSLECTVEGTSNPNLYWYRQAAGRGLQLLFYSVGIGQISSEVPQNLSASRPQDRQFILSSKKLLLSDSGFYLCAWSGGLGYTFGSGTRLTVV.

This chain joins TRBV6-6 and TRBJ2-3; no firm D call. Trimming removed 8 bases at V and 2 bases at J, with 17 bases between. Germline lookup yields CDR1 MNHNY and CDR2 SVGAGI (reference sequence). This CDR3 comprises 15 residues. In DNA, the CDR3 is TGTGCCAGCGCCCTTTTGCGTCCCCCCACAGATACGCAGTATTTT. It yields the protein CASALLRPPTDTQYF.

This clone showed up just a few times. The chain carries TRBV27 and TRBJ2-6; possible D gene TRBD2, 5 bases. Trimming took 4 bases from V and 2 from J, leaving 9 bases between them. This CDR3 contains 15 residues. The germline gives CDR1 MNHEY, CDR2 SMNVEV (reference sequence). In DNA, the CDR3 is TGTGCCAGCAGTTCCCTCGGGGCTGGGGCCAACGTCCTGACTTTC. Translated, it gives CASSSLGAGANVLTF.

The chain carries TRBV7-6 and TRBJ2-7, with 12 bases that match TRBD2. Germline assignment: CDR1 SGHVS and CDR2 FNYEAQ. Trimming took 1 base from V and 7 from J; bases not matched to a gene: 8. CDR3 length: 16 residues. CDR3 region: CASSLGSSGGAWEQYF. The CDR3 bases are TGTGCCAGCAGCTTAGGTTCTAGCGGGGGGGCTTGGGAGCAGTACTTC.

The CDR3 spells CASAWGGFSNSPLHF. As DNA, the CDR3 is TGTGCCAGCGCCTGGGGGGGGTTTTCTAATTCACCCCTCCACTTT. The rearrangement joins TRBV5-6 to TRBJ1-6, with D possibly matching TRBD1 (5 bases). This CDR3 region has 15 residues. The V and J ends lost 7 bases and 6 bases respectively, with 17 bases between them. Germline CDR1 reads SGHDT; CDR2 reads YYEEEE.

The chain is built from TRBV10-3 and TRBJ2-1; no firm D call. The CDR3 has 12 amino acids. V was clipped by 5 bases and J by 5 bases, with 7 bases between them. The germline CDR1 and CDR2 sequences are ENHRY and SYGVKD. Written as DNA, the CDR3 is TGTGCCATCAGTTTGACGAACAATGAGCAGTTCTTC. Translated: CAISLTNNEQFF.

The J gene is TRBJ1-5, the V gene TRBV10-2; D gene unclear. CDR1 WSHSY and CDR2 SAAADI come from the germline V gene. V was pared by 6 bases and J by 0 bases, with 9 bases between. The CDR3 totals 14 residues. The CDR3 DNA reads TGCGCCAGCAGGAGGGCGGATAGCAATCAGCCCCAGCATTTT. Translation: CASRRADSNQPQHF.

The chain combines TRBV7-8 with TRBJ2-1; 8 nucleotides line up with TRBD1. The germline CDR1 and CDR2 sequences are SGHVS and FQNEAQ. The CDR3 sequence is 16 residues long. The trim removed 2 bases at V and 3 bases at J, leaving 6 bases unmatched. The CDR3 loop reads CASSLFRGPSYNEQFF. CDR3 DNA sequence: TGTGCCAGCAGCTTATTCAGGGGGCCAAGCTACAATGAGCAGTTCTTC.

The chain links TRBV4-1 to TRBJ1-1, with D hard to call. The CDR3 is made up of 17 amino acids. Germline CDR1 MGHRA, CDR2 YSYEKL. V dropped 0 bases and J dropped 1 base, with 15 bases sitting between them. The CDR3: CASSQDSGSSTNTEAFF. The CDR3, as DNA: TGCGCCAGCAGCCAAGATTCGGGTTCCTCTACGAACACTGAAGCTTTCTTT.

Concerning this clone: Sequence at one end of the junction differs from germline and may be a read error. This chain links TRBV6-1 with TRBJ2-5; no clear D gene. Germline values: CDR1 MNHNS, CDR2 SASEGT. The CDR3 has 14 amino acids. The DNA of the CDR3 is TGTGCCAGCGCCACGACATACTCCCAAGGGACCCAGTACTTC. The encoded protein is CASATTYSQGTQYF.

V gene TRBV4-2 combines with J gene TRBJ1-5; 12 positions agree with TRBD1. The length of the CDR3 is 15 residues. The germline CDR1 and CDR2 sequences are LGHNA and YNFKEQ. After removal of 3 bases from V and 5 bases from J, the junction contained 2 bases not matched to a gene. The CDR3 sequence: CASSQGQGAYQPQHF. CDR3 nucleotide sequence: TGTGCCAGCAGCCAGGGACAGGGGGCATATCAGCCCCAGCATTTT.

This clone occurred once. The rearrangement uses TRBV27 and TRBJ2-1, with a tentative D call TRBD2 (6 bases). The CDR3 has 12 amino acids. V was clipped by 10 bases and J by 6 bases, with 13 bases between them. Germline CDR1 reads MNHEY; CDR2 reads SMNVEV (reference sequence). Here the CDR3 DNA reads TGTGCCAACGGTCGGGAGCTCAATGAGCAGTTCTTC. This encodes CANGRELNEQFF.

The chain has TRBV27 and TRBJ1-5; D uncertain. The CDR3 loop spans 14 amino acids. V was clipped by 3 bases and J by 0 bases, with 6 bases between them. Germline loops: CDR1 MNHEY, CDR2 SMNVEV (reference sequence). The CDR3 is CASSLGFSNQPQHF. The CDR3, as DNA: TGTGCCAGCAGTTTGGGATTTAGCAATCAGCCCCAGCATTTT.

The V gene is TRBV5-6, the J gene TRBJ2-5; D not certain. The CDR3 covers 13 residues. The germline V gene has CDR1 SGHDT and CDR2 YYEEEE. Between the trimmed V and J ends, which lost 0 bases and 4 bases, there was a span of 7 bases. In DNA, the CDR3 is TGTGCCAGCAGCTTGGTACCCCCAGAGACCCAGTACTTC. As protein: CASSLVPPETQYF.

The chain uses TRBV5-1 and TRBJ2-7; TRBD2 matches 7 bases. The CDR3 is 17 residues long. Losses at the gene ends were 1 base for V and 0 bases for J; bases not matched to a gene: 10. Germline V gene data show CDR1 as SGHRS and CDR2 as YFSETQ. CDR3 in amino acids: CASSLSAGGGFSYEQYF. CDR3 coding DNA: TGCGCCAGCAGCTTGAGTGCTGGCGGGGGATTCTCCTACGAGCAGTACTTC.

The V call is TRBV7-8, the J call TRBJ1-3, with D maybe TRBD1 (6 bases). Trimming took off 1 base at V and 6 bases at J, with 13 bases between the two ends. CDR3 length: 15 residues. Germline CDR1 reads SGHVS; CDR2 reads FQNEAQ. This CDR3 reads CASSLGGRGKNTIYF. The CDR3, as DNA: TGTGCCAGCAGCTTAGGGGGGCGCGGAAAAAACACCATATATTTT. Looking up the rest from reference TRBV7-8 and TRBJ1-3 gives the full variable domain: GAGVSQSPRYKVAKRGQDVALRCDPISGHVSLFWYQQALGQGPEFLTYFQNEAQLDKSGLPSDRFFAERPEGSVSTLKIQRTQQEDSAVYLCASSLGGRGKNTIYFGEGSWLTVV.

The chain carries TRBV19 and TRBJ2-5, with 9 bases lining up with TRBD2. V was clipped by 5 bases and J by 2 bases; unmatched bases: 9. Germline lookup yields CDR1 LNHDA and CDR2 SQIVND (reference sequence). This CDR3 spans 16 amino acids. CDR3 sequence reads: CASSSRLAVLQETQYF. As DNA, the CDR3 is TGTGCCAGTAGTTCTAGACTAGCGGTTCTTCAAGAGACCCAGTACTTC.

The rearrangement joins TRBV18 to TRBJ2-2; 11 positions match TRBD2. This CDR3 comprises 15 residues. Germline V gives CDR1 KGHSH, CDR2 LQKENI. After removal of 6 bases from V and 6 bases from J, the junction contained 6 bases not matched to a gene. DNA of the CDR3: TGTGCCAGCTCCCCCACTAGCGGGAGAGCCGGGGAGCTGTTTTTT. This translates into CASSPTSGRAGELFF. Using reference TRBV18 and TRBJ2-2 for the parts outside the CDR3, the full variable domain is NAGVMQNPRHLVRRRGQEARLRCSPMKGHSHVYWYRQLPEEGLKFMVYLQKENIIDESGMPKERFSAEFPKEGPSILRIQQVVRGDSAAYFCASSPTSGRAGELFFGEGSRLTVL.

The chain carries TRBV25-1 and TRBJ2-7; 9 bases are shared with TRBD1. The CDR3 is 15 amino acids. With V trimmed by 3 bases and J by 4 bases, 7 bases remained unmatched. CDR1 and CDR2 from the germline V gene are MGHDK and SYGVNS. CDR3 amino acids: CASSERGQGQYEQYF. CDR3 DNA sequence: TGTGCCAGCAGTGAGAGGGGACAGGGCCAGTACGAGCAGTACTTC.

A word on this clone: Other nucleotide sequences in the sample specify the same CDR3. The chain has TRBV6-4 and TRBJ1-5, with no clear D. The germline V gene encodes CDR1 MRHNA and CDR2 SNTAGT. The CDR3 covers 13 residues. Trimming pared 3 bases from V and 7 bases from J, leaving 10 bases between. The CDR3 DNA reads as TGTGCCAGCAGTGAGGGAGGGCGGCAGCCCCAGCATTTT. Its protein is CASSEGGRQPQHF.

The DNA for the CDR3 is TGTGCCACGAAAATCTCCCGGGACAGGGGTAGCCAGCCCCAGCATTTT. This codes for CATKISRDRGSQPQHF. This chain connects TRBV19 to TRBJ1-5, with 10 nucleotides matching TRBD1. Per germline, CDR1 LNHDA and CDR2 SQIVND (reference sequence). The CDR3 is 16 amino acids. The J segment lost 7 bases and the V segment lost 10 bases, leaving 16 bases of the junction unmatched.

The chain links TRBV6-5 to TRBJ2-5; D remains ambiguous. Germline CDR1 reads MNHEY; CDR2 reads SVGAGI. Trimming shortened V by 5 bases and J by 5 bases, and 6 bases separated the two germline ends. The CDR3 has 11 residues. CDR3: CASSRAETQYF. CDR3 nucleotides: TGTGCCAGCAGTAGAGCGGAGACCCAGTACTTC.

The chain combines TRBV9 with TRBJ2-7; D gene uncertain. V was shortened by 0 bases and J by 2 bases, with 12 bases between the two germline ends. The CDR3 loop spans 15 amino acids. In germline, CDR1 is SGDLS, CDR2 YYNGEE. The CDR3 DNA is TGTGCCAGCAGCGTAGGTCCGGTGCCACCCTACGAGCAGTACTTC. This encodes CASSVGPVPPYEQYF.

CDR3 sequence: CASRQDRVSYEQYF. CDR3 bases: TGTGCCAGCAGGCAAGACAGGGTCTCCTACGAGCAGTACTTC. V is TRBV27 and J is TRBJ2-7; 7 bases are a match to TRBD1. Looked up from germline, CDR1 is MNHEY and CDR2 is SMNVEV (reference sequence). The CDR3 sequence is 14 residues long. V lost 6 bases and J lost 0; bases outside the gene matches: 5.

V is TRBV28 and J is TRBJ2-1, with TRBD2 matching 10 bases. The V gene's germline CDR1 is MDHEN and CDR2 SYDVKM. The CDR3 totals 18 residues. Unmatched junction bases numbered 14, after V lost 6 bases and J lost 3 bases. The DNA for the CDR3 is TGTGCCAGCAGCCCACGGTTAGCGGGGGGCCTTTACTACAATGAGCAGTTCTTC. It encodes CASSPRLAGGLYYNEQFF.